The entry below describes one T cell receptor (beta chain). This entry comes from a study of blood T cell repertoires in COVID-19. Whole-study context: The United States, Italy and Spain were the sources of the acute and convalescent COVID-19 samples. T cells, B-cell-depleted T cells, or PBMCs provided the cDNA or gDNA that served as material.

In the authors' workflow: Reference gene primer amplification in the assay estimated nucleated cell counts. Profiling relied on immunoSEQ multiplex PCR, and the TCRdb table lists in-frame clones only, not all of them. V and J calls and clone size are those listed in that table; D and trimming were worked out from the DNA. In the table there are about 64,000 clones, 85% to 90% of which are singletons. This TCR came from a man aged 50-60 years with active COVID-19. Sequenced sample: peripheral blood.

In nucleotides, the CDR3 is TGTGCCATCAGTGATAACGACAGGGGGGATCAGCCCCAGCATTTT. It codes for CAISDNDRGDQPQHF. The V gene is TRBV10-3, the J gene TRBJ1-5; 9 bases align to TRBD1. V lost 3 bases, J lost 5 bases, and 5 bases stayed unmatched. The germline V gene has CDR1 ENHRY and CDR2 SYGVKD. This CDR3 is 15 amino acids long.